The entry below describes one TCR beta chain. These data are taken from a study of T cells after yellow fever vaccination. TCRdb independently ran MiXCR on the 5' RACE reads; one entry per CDR3 protein. The data show 300,000 to 400,000 distinct CDR3 sequences, with roughly 8.7% seen just once and approximately 18% held by the top ten. V lost 2 bases to trimming and J lost 0 bases, with 7 bases between them. This CDR3 is 14 amino acids long. Germline V gives CDR1 MGHRA, CDR2 YSYEKL. The chain carries TRBV4-1 and TRBJ1-1, with a weak D call TRBD1 (5 bases). The TCR originated in a man aged 18 to 35 who received the YFV17D yellow fever vaccine. Sequencing used PBMCs, obtained on the day of the first yellow fever vaccination. CDR3 nucleotides: TGCGCCAGCAGCCAACCAGGGATGAACACTGAAGCTTTCTTT. Residues: CASSQPGMNTEAFF.